This T cell receptor beta chain was observed in a study of human T cells and chemical hapten exposure. Findings of the study overall: The number of TCRs above 1 in 1000 frequency did not change after DPC sensitization. Expanded TCRs formed significantly more large CDR3 similarity clusters than controls.

With regard to this clonotype: The antigen remains unidentified.

The study's library attached unique molecular identifiers to single cDNA molecules. In TCRdb, the RACE reads were re-called with MiXCR into one record per CDR3 protein. The sample has 100,000 to 120,000 distinct CDR3 sequences, 30% to 35% seen once. Time point reported: patch test 3, about 24 weeks after DPC sensitization. Treatment described: therapeutic diphenylcyclopropenone sensitization with weekly scalp DPC. Investigators collected blood before applying each patch test. The source material was whole blood, sampled in connection with sensitization to the hapten diphenylcyclopropenone (DPC). The sequence came from a man in his forties with alopecia areata. Some clones in this sample may be carry-over from other donors' samples.

The CDR3 nucleotides read TGTGCCAGCGGACAGCCTAATTCACCCCTCCACTTT. This gives the protein CASGQPNSPLHF. The rearrangement joins TRBV9 to TRBJ1-6; weak D call: TRBD1 (6 bases). CDR1 SGDLS and CDR2 YYNGEE come from the germline V gene. The CDR3 contains 12 residues. V lost 7 bases and J 6 bases, leaving 8 bases between the germline ends. Together with reference TRBV9 and TRBJ1-6, the CDR3 gives the full variable domain: DSGVTQTPKHLITATGQRVTLRCSPRSGDLSVYWYQQSLDQGLQFLIQYYNGEERAKGNILERFSAQQFPDLHSELNLSSLELGDSALYFCASGQPNSPLHFGNGTRLTVT.